A single T cell receptor beta chain is shown here with its context. This record belongs to a study of blood T cell repertoires in COVID-19. Study-level background: Researchers got acute and convalescent COVID-19 samples from the United States, Italy and Spain. T cells, B-cell-depleted T cells, or PBMCs supplied cDNA or gDNA.

The V end was cut by 7 bases, the J end by 4 bases, with 8 bases between. From germline, CDR1 is MDHEN and CDR2 SYDVKM. The CDR3 has 12 residues. How the authors handled the data: Amplifying reference gene primers gave estimates of nucleated cell counts. Data came from immunoSEQ multiplex PCR; TCRdb stores just in-frame clones and leaves some out. Clonal size and the V and J genes are those of that table, whereas D and trimming came from the DNA. Found here are about 97,000 clones, 85% to 95% of them singletons; the top ten hold around 5.8%. The chain joins TRBV28 to TRBJ2-1; D unclear. The sequence derives from a man aged 50 to 60 with active COVID-19. The sequenced material came from peripheral blood. The CDR3 DNA reads TGTGCCAGCAACAACCCGTACAATGAGCAGTTCTTC. This gives the protein CASNNPYNEQFF.